A selection of T cell receptor beta chains follows, all from one sample in a study of glioma-infiltrating T cells. TCRdb ran MiXCR on the multiplex PCR reads and lists one entry per CDR3 protein. The data contain roughly 3,900 distinct CDR3 sequences, roughly 28% of them singletons. Material: glioma tissue, nonneoplastic brain tissue, or PBMCs (not recorded which). These receptors were obtained from a human donor with low-grade glioma or glioblastoma, undergoing nonglioma brain surgery, or in good health (not recorded which). The conserved cysteine and the conserved F or W are not part of the CDR3 here.

v_call cdr3_aa
TRBV6-1 ASRPTGQGIDEQY
TRBV11-3 ASSLSRGAYSEQF
TRBV29-1 SVNRGDTQY
TRBV5-1 ASSSEGNQPQH
TRBV6-1 ASRTLYSTDTQY
TRBV6-6 AIREELAYEQY
TRBV9 ASSAGGKTPSNEQF
TRBV29-1 SAGLETQY
TRBV6-2/TRBV6-3 ASSYGGGETQY
TRBV27 ASSTGSGTYNEQF
TRBV7-9 ASSGGGGSNQPQH
TRBV15 ATSSRQTGQPQH
TRBV6-1 ASSEATTTDTQY
TRBV4-3 ASSQNIGQSYEQY
TRBV7-2 ASSFQRNTEAF
TRBV5-1 ASSLGPGSYEQY
TRBV18 ASSPLQGEVGYT
TRBV6-1 ASRHSGGAVGSGNTIY
TRBV6-2/TRBV6-3 ARPVLQGGSSYNEQF
TRBV7-3 ASSPRGASGGNEQF
TRBV6-6 ASSYSLGVDLDTEAF
TRBV4-3 ASSQELAGGPSTDTQY
TRBV7-6 ASSRSANYNSPLH
TRBV12-3/TRBV12-4 ASSSEYEQY
TRBV20-1 SAAWEASPSGETQY
TRBV4-3 ASSQDRDRGEQY
TRBV3-1 ASSPRDSYNSPLH